This TCR beta chain appears in the sequencing data of a study of regulatory T cells in long-lasting Graves disease. This clonotype was picked up a small number of times. Its antigen is unidentified. To make TCR beta libraries, researchers used iRepertoire HTBI primers and Arm-PCR of CDR3 regions. TCRdb ran MiXCR on the multiplex PCR reads and lists one entry per CDR3 protein. The sample has a few hundred thousand distinct CDR3 sequences, around a quarter seen once. Time point specified: persistent/refractory GD, antithyroid drugs over 5 years with positive TRAb. Researchers made the TCR library from RNA that was extracted from PBMCs. V gave up 2 bases and J gave up 4 bases, with 11 bases separating them. The CDR3 consists of 14 residues. Study-level findings and limits: Persistent Graves' patients had lower TCR diversity than newly diagnosed ones. Accuracy was possibly reduced by small sample size.

V usage is TRBV12-3 or TRBV12-4 and J usage is TRBJ2-5; D is tentatively TRBD1 or TRBD2 (5 bases each). This TCR was recovered from a female donor with Graves disease. The sample in question was peripheral blood mononuclear cells (PBMCs), obtained when the disease was refractory, from a patient treated with antithyroid drugs. The CDR3 nucleotides are TGTGCCAGCAGTTTAAAGGGGAGAAGAGAGACCCAGTACTTC. Protein product: CASSLKGRRETQYF.